These 4 T cell receptor beta chains came from one sample sequenced in a study of cytomegalovirus exposure and HLA in healthy donors. 13 Jbeta primers and 60 Vbeta primers were used for the PCR. Sequencing used immunoSEQ multiplex PCR; TCRdb keeps in-frame clones, though not all of them. The repertoire has fewer than 350,000 clones, about 90% of them found once; the top ten carry approximately 2%. Sequencing was done on a sample of PBMCs. These receptors were collected from a woman aged 18-29 years in good health and CMV-seronegative.

J is TRBJ1-5 and V is TRBV2; TRBD1 agrees at 7 bases. This CDR3 is built from 15 residues. V was clipped by 7 bases and J by 0 bases; unmatched bases: 6. CDR1 and CDR2 (germline): SNHLY, FYNNEI. This CDR3 reads CASNERTGSNQPQHF. The CDR3 nucleotides are TGTGCCAGCAACGAGCGGACAGGTAGCAATCAGCCCCAGCATTTT.

The chain couples TRBV7-2 to TRBJ1-1; D might be TRBD1 (5 bases). This CDR3 has 15 amino acids. Germline V gives CDR1 SGHTA, CDR2 FQGNSA. The V end lost 5 bases, the J end lost 5 bases, and 18 bases lay between the germline ends. As DNA, the CDR3 is TGTGCCAGCAGCCCGCGAATGGGGGAGGCGACTGAAGCTTTCTTT. This gives the protein CASSPRMGEATEAFF. The variable domain in full, completed from reference TRBV7-2 and TRBJ1-1, reads GAGVSQSPSNKVTEKGKDVELRCDPISGHTALYWYRQSLGQGLEFLIYFQGNSAPDKSGLPSDRFSAERTGGSVSTLTIQRTQQEDSAVYLCASSPRMGEATEAFFGQGTRLTVV.

This clone was seen only once. This chain connects TRBV14 to TRBJ1-6; no clear D. V lost 0 bases and J lost 9, with 6 bases in between. The CDR3 has 13 residues. The germline V gene has CDR1 SGHDN and CDR2 FVKESK. The CDR3 nucleotides are TGTGCCAGCAGCCAAGAAGTGAGTTCACCCCTCCACTTT. This codes for CASSQEVSSPLHF.

This clone has only one observation. This rearrangement joins TRBV7-9 to TRBJ2-7; maybe TRBD1 (6 bases). The CDR3 is made up of 11 amino acids. The V gene lost 0 bases and the J gene lost 9 bases, with 6 bases spanning the gap. Germline V gene lookup returns CDR1 SEHNR and CDR2 FQNEAQ (reference sequence). The CDR3 sequence: CASSLAGGQYF. The CDR3 DNA sequence: TGTGCCAGCAGCTTAGCAGGGGGGCAGTACTTC.